This TCR beta chain was observed in a study of T and B cells in COVID-19 patients (dated by TCRdb to the early 2020s). A note on the overall study: In this study, adaptive immunity was profiled in COVID-19 patients who either had active infection or had recovered, using TRB and IGH repertoire sequencing of peripheral blood. A recovered cohort was made up of 15 to 19 patients contributing roughly 21 samples, mostly after mild to moderate COVID-19 managed as outpatients. Patients in the recovered cohort had a median age of around 30 years, compared with 67 years for patients in the active-infection cohort. Critical illness requiring mechanical ventilation or ECMO was present in about 60% of the 20 patients in the active-infection cohort. Of the 20 patients in the active-infection cohort, roughly 18 had comorbidities associated with unfavorable COVID-19 outcome. Over 7.5 million TCR sequences were analysed from a TCR and BCR sequence repository that comprised 35 or so patients and 65 to 75 time points. Two patients were included in both the recovered and active cohorts because samples were available from active disease and after recovery. For the repertoire analyses, the comparison was an age-matched reference group of a few dozen healthy donors who were negative for COVID-19 antibodies. As many as 9 follow-up blood samples were taken per patient, and some of the samples covered different disease stages within the same individual.

TRB repertoires were amplified using roughly 220-550 ng of genomic DNA isolated from blood. What the research found in general, with its limitations: TRBV/TRBJ gene usage was reported as strongly skewed in patients with COVID-19. Specific T cell subsets (CD4+/Treg/CD8+) and sorted SARS-CoV-2-responsive or tetramer+ T cells had not yet been sequenced, with those experiments still ongoing. A total of fewer than 2,500 TCR clusters were exclusive to the recovered cohort, and approximately 31 of those clusters were low-pGen clusters. The size of the cohort was considered insufficient for assessing HLA contributions to COVID-19 susceptibility or severity. Few blood samples were available from mildly ill patients while symptoms were present or from severe cases at early time points. Prospective validation of the reported TCR clusters was stated to be required before clinical use. TRB repertoires were highly clonal in active COVID-19, whereas diversity and richness at recovery rose above healthy donor levels.

The sequencer was an Illumina MiSeq. Multiplex PCR with BIOMED2 TRB-A/B primer pools was used to amplify TRB rearrangements. Illumina-compatible adapters and 7-nucleotide sample barcodes were attached to the amplicons in two consecutive PCRs. All library PCRs used Phusion HS II polymerase. Amplicons were gel-purified with the NucleoSpin Gel and PCR Clean-up kit, quantified on Qubit, and pooled at approximately 3.9 nM. Amplicon pool quality was checked on an Agilent 2100 Bioanalyzer before Illumina next-generation sequencing. As for the authors' bioinformatics: MiXCR 3.0.8 with the default MiXCR reference library was used to annotate TRB rearrangements. Non-productive reads and sequences with fewer than 2 reads were excluded, and each unique CDR3 nucleotide sequence counted as one clone. R 3.5.1 was used to calculate clonality, diversity, richness and V-J gene usage. GLIPH2 was used for TCR clustering by CDR3 similarity, and generation probabilities were calculated by OLGA. GLIPH2 clusters were kept only if they contained at least four unique TCR clonotypes found in at least three individuals. TCRdb ran its own pipeline on the public reads, namely fastp trimming at Q25 and MiXCR clone calling, and kept in-frame beta chains. Every distinct CDR3 protein forms one entry, paired with its most common genes and DNA. None of the V and J calls come from the authors' own analysis; TCRdb made them. Within this sample are around 6,700 distinct CDR3 sequences, with roughly 28% of them counted one time only. Approximately 12% of the sample goes to the ten largest clones.

The CDR3 contains 13 residues, cysteine and phenylalanine counted. Only CDR3 DNA is held: 39 bases, read in frame from base 1. Trimming at the junction amounts to 7 bases on V and 5 bases on J, and the germline ends lie 15 bases apart. Reading the germline V gene (reference sequence) gives CDR1 LNHDA and CDR2 SQIVND. This clonotype qualifies as medium-sized (0.01 to 0.1%). Its antigen target is currently unknown. Base quality data are lacking; no much larger clone is found one base away. This receptor was identified in a human donor with active COVID-19. This receptor chain uses TRBV19 and TRBJ2-7; no D segment can be confidently identified. Sequencing was carried out using blood. The DNA sequence is TGTGCCAGTACAAGGTACGGAAGCGACGAGCAGTACTTC. Translated, it gives CASTRYGSDEQYF.